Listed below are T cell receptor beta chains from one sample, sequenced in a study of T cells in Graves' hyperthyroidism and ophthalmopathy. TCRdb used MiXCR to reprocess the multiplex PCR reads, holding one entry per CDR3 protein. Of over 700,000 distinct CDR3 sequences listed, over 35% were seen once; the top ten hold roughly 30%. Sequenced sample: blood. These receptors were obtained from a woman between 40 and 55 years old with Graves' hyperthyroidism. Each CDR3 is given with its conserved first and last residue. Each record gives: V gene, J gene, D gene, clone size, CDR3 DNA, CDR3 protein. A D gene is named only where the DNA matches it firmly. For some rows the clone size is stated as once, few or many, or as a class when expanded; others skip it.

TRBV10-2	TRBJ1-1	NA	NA	TGTGCCAGCACTCTTCCAGGAACAATGAACACTGAAGCTTTCTTT	CASTLPGTMNTEAFF
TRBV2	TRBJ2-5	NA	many	TGTGCCAGCAGTGTGAGGGGGGCCACGGGAGAGACCCAGTACTTC	CASSVRGATGETQYF
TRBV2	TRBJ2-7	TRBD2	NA	TGTGCCTGGACGGGGGGGCGGCACGAGCAGTACTTC	CAWTGGRHEQYF
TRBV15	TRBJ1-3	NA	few	TGTGCCACCAGGGCAGGGCTTCCCGCTGGAAACACCATATATTTT	CATRAGLPAGNTIYF
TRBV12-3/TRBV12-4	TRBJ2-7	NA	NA	TGTGCCAGCAGCCCACAGATTGGGGCCTCCTACGAGCAGTACTTC	CASSPQIGASYEQYF
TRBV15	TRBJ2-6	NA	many	TGTGCCACCAGCATCAGGGAGACTGGGGCCAACGTCCTGACTTTC	CATSIRETGANVLTF
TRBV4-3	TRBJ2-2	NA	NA	TGCGCCAGCAGCCAAGAATTTGGTGGGAACACCGGGGAGCTGTTTTTT	CASSQEFGGNTGELFF
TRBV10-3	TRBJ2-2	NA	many	TGTGCCATCAGTGAGCTGGCGGGACCCGATAAGACCGGGGAGCTGTTTTTT	CAISELAGPDKTGELFF
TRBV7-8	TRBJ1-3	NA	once	TGTGCCAGCAGCGCAAGAGGTTTGGAGGACTCTGGAAACACCATATATTTT	CASSARGLEDSGNTIYF
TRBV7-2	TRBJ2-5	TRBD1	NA	TGTGCCAGCAGTTCGGGACAGCGGACCAAAGAGACCCAGTACTTC	CASSSGQRTKETQYF
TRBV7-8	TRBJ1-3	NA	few	TGCGCCAGCAGCGCAAGAAGCGCGAGGGGAAACACCATATATTTT	CASSARSARGNTIYF
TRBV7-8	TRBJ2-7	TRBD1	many	TGTGCCAGCAGCGCCCCCGGGACAGGGGTACCCTACGAGCAGTACTTC	CASSAPGTGVPYEQYF
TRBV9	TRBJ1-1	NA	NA	TGTGCCAGCAGCGTAGATCACGGGAACACTGAAGCTTTCTTT	CASSVDHGNTEAFF
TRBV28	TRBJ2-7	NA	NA	TGTGCCAGCAGCCAAGATACGTTACGTGGACCGCAGTACTTC	CASSQDTLRGPQYF
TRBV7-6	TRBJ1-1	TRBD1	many	TGTGCCAGCAGCCCCGGGACAGGGGACACTGAAGCTTTCTTT	CASSPGTGDTEAFF
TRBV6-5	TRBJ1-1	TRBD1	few	TGTGCCAGCAGTTCGGACAGGGGGCGCCTCCAGTTT	CASSSDRGRLQF
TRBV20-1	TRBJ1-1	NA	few	TGCAGTGCTAGAGATCGCTACCTCACGAACACTGAAGCTTTCTTT	CSARDRYLTNTEAFF
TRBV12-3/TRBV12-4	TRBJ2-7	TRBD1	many	TGTGCCAGCAGCCCTGACAGGGGGAGGCAGTACTTC	CASSPDRGRQYF
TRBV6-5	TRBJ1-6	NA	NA	TGTGCCAGCAGTTACTTCAAAGGGACGGCTGATAATTCACCCCTCCACTTT	CASSYFKGTADNSPLHF
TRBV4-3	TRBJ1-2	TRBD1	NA	TGCGCCAGCAGCCAAGACGGAATAGGGGGCCATGGCTACACCTTC	CASSQDGIGGHGYTF
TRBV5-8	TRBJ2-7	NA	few	TGTGCCAGCAGCTCCGGAACAGGACTCGCCGAGCAGTACTTC	CASSSGTGLAEQYF
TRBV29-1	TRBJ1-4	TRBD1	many	TGCAGCGTATACAGGGGGCTAGGCGAAAAACTGTTTTTT	CSVYRGLGEKLFF
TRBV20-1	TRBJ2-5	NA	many	TGCAGTGCTAGAGAGGGGAAAGAGACCCAGTACTTC	CSAREGKETQYF
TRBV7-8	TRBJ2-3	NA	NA	TGTGCCAGCAGCTTATCAGCAAGCACAGATACGCAGTATTTT	CASSLSASTDTQYF
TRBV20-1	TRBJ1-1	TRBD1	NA	TGCAGTGCTAGATCAGACAGGGGAAGTACTGAAGCTTTCTTT	CSARSDRGSTEAFF
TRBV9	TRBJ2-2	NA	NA	TGTGCCAGCAGCGGTCAGGGGAAGGCCGGGGAGCTGTTTTTT	CASSGQGKAGELFF
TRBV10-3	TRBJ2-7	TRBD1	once	TGTGCCATCAGTAGCGACAGGGCCTACGAGCAGTACTTC	CAISSDRAYEQYF
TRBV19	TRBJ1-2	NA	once	TGTGCCAGTAGTAACCCACCGGGGTTGTACGGCTACACCTTC	CASSNPPGLYGYTF
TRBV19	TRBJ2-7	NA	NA	TGTGCCAGTGCGGACTCCCGCGAGCAGTACTTC	CASADSREQYF
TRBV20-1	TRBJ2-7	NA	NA	TGCAGTGCCGACCGGTTCGGCTCCTACGAGCAGTACTTC	CSADRFGSYEQYF
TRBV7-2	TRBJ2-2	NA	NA	TGTGCCAGTACCCCCACTCGGACCGGGGAGCTGTTTTTT	CASTPTRTGELFF
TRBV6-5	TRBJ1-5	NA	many	TGTGCCAGCAGTTACTCGAGTCGACCGCCCTTCAATCAGCCCCAGCATTTT	CASSYSSRPPFNQPQHF
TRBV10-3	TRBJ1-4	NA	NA	TGTGCCACAAAAAAAACCGATAATGAAAAACTGTTTTTT	CATKKTDNEKLFF
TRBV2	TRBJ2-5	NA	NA	TGTGCCAGCAGTGAAGGTCAACAAGAGGCCCAGTACTTC	CASSEGQQEAQYF
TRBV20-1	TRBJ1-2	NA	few	TGCAGTGCTAGAGATTCATTGAGGGAGTTAGATGGCTACACCTTC	CSARDSLRELDGYTF
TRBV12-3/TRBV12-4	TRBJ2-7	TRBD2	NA	TGTGCCAGCATCAAGGAGGGGCTAGCGGGGGGTCTGTACGAGCAGTACTTC	CASIKEGLAGGLYEQYF
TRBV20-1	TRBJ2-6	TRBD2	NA	TGCAGTGCTAGAGATTTACTAGCGGGAGGGTCCGGGGCCAACGTCCTGACTTTC	CSARDLLAGGSGANVLTF
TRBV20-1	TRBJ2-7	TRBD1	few	TGCAGTGCTAGAGATCTCGGAGGCCCAGGGGGCTACGAGCAGTACTTC	CSARDLGGPGGYEQYF
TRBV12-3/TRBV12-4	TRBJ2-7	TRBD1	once	TGTGCCAGCACCGGGACAGGGGGTTCCTACGAGCAGTACTTC	CASTGTGGSYEQYF
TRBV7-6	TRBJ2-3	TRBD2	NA	TGTGCCAGCAGCTTAACGCTAGCGGGAGAGGATACGCAGTATTTT	CASSLTLAGEDTQYF
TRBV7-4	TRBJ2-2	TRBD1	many	TGTGCCAGCAGCTTAGCTAACGGGACAGGTCATAGCACCGGGGAGCTGTTTTTT	CASSLANGTGHSTGELFF
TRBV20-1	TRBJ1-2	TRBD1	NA	TGCAGTGCTAGAGAGACGGGACAGGGCTACACCTTC	CSARETGQGYTF
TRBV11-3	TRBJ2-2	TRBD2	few	TGTGCCAGCAGCTTACGCGGGGGGGCCGCCGGGGAGCTGTTTTTT	CASSLRGGAAGELFF
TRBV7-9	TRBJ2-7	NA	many	TGTGCCAGCAGCCCCACTGGAGCCGGGAACGAGCAGTACTTC	CASSPTGAGNEQYF
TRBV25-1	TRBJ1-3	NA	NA	TGTGCCAGCAGCCGGGTTGAGACAGACTCTGGAAACACCATATATTTT	CASSRVETDSGNTIYF